This T cell receptor beta chain was sequenced in a study of T-cell memory formation after mild COVID-19 (dated by TCRdb to about 2021). As for the study more broadly: TCR sequence clusters from the two donors were found to be largely donor specific. The cohort comprised two young, previously healthy adult volunteers, one female and one male. Longitudinal TCRalpha and TCRbeta repertoire sequencing tracked T-cell clones expanding and contracting after mild COVID-19 in a couple of donors.

The CDR3 starts with the cysteine, ends with the phenylalanine, and has 16 residues. Left in the record is the CDR3 DNA by itself, 48 bases read in frame from the first base. CDR1 and CDR2 are read off the germline V gene as SGHTA and FQGNSA. Trimming costs V 1 base and J 6 bases, and their ends lie 18 bases apart. This clonotype has at least ten counts. Its antigen is unknown. Base qualities are not provided; no much larger clone lies one nucleotide away. The study at large found these results: Contracting CD4+ clones appeared mostly in the CM and EM memory subsets, whereas CD8+ clones were enriched in EMRA. The detection of some responding clones in pre-infection memory suggests that pre-existing cross-reactive memory T cells joined the SARS-CoV-2 response. The study covered only a couple of mild cases, and larger cohorts including severe cases with pre-infection samples were considered necessary. Clones contracting from day 15 to 85 had balanced CD4/CD8 phenotypes, while a second wave expanding from day 15 to 37 was biased towards CD4+. SARS-CoV-2 specificity of the second-wave clones peaking on day 37 was not confirmed.

The sequencing machine was an Illumina NovaSeq 6000. cDNA libraries for TCRalpha and TCRbeta were prepared by 5'RACE using constant-segment primers, with sample barcodes and unique molecular identifiers added. Trizol reagent was used to extract RNA from every sample. Amplification of the libraries took two PCR steps, and the second step added a second sample barcode plus Illumina TruSeq adapters. Sequencing of the libraries was done on an Illumina NovaSeq, producing 2 x 150 bp paired-end reads. Per the source publication's procedure: With migec v1.2.7, reads were demultiplexed and then collapsed into UMI-guided consensus sequences. Using mixcr v2.1.11, UMI consensuses were aligned to TRA and TRB V and J templates and then assembled into clonotypes. Clonotypes were classified as expanded or contracted when called significant by both edgeR and NoisET, with noise models trained on biological replicates. edgeR calls used a false discovery rate-adjusted p below 0.01 and a log2 fold-change threshold of 1. As an exploratory analysis of dynamics, max-normalized trajectories of the 1000 most abundant clonotypes were examined by PCA with hierarchical clustering. The CD4 or CD8 phenotype of responding clones was assigned using the separately sequenced CD4+ and CD8+ repertoires. TCRdb cleaned the public reads at Q25 with fastp, built clones with MiXCR and kept in-frame beta chains. One record per CDR3 amino acid sequence lists the most common genes and DNA. What appears here as the V and J calls and clone size reflects TCRdb's work, not the paper's. The sample profile shows some 250,000 distinct CDR3 sequences; 8% to 9.5% of them were found once. The ten largest clones add up to under 25% of the sample.

Ficoll-Paque density gradient centrifugation was the method used to isolate PBMCs. Sequenced sample: PBMCs or a T cell subset sorted from them (not recorded which). The sequence came from a man between 18 and 29 years old who had mild COVID-19 (a few samples of this study predate the infection). The sample titles of this study are shuffled in the database, so cell type and time point are left out; the donor was told from shared clones. This chain is built from TRBV7-2 and TRBJ2-5; the D segment could be TRBD1, given 6 matching bases. CDR3 reads: CASSLGGGGPWKTQYF. The bases read TGTGCCAGCAGCTTAGGAGGTGGGGGCCCGTGGAAGACCCAGTACTTC.